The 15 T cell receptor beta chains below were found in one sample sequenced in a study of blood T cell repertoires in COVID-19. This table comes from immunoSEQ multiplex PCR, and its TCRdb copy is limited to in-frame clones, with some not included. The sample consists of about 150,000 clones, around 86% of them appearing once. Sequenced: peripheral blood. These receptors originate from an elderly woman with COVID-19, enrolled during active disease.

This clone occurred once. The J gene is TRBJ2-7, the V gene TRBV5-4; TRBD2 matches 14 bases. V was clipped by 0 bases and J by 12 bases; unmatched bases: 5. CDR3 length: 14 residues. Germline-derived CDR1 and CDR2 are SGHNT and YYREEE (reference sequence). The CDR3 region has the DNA TGTGCCAGCAGCTTGGGGGGGACTAGCGGGAGTCGGTACTTC. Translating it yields CASSLGGTSGSRYF.

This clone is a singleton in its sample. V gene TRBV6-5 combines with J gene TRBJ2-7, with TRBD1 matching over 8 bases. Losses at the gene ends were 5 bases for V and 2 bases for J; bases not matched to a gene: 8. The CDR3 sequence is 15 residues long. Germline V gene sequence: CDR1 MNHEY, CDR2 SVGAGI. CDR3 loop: CASSHTGGYPYEQYF. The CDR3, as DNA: TGTGCCAGCAGTCATACAGGGGGGTATCCCTACGAGCAGTACTTC.

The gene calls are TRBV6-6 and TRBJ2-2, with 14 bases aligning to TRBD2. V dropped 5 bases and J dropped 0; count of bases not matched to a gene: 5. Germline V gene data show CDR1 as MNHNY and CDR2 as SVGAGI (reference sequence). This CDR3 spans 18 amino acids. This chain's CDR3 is CASSPRTSGRSNTGELFF. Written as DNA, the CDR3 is TGTGCCAGCAGTCCCCGGACTAGCGGGAGGTCGAACACCGGGGAGCTGTTTTTT.

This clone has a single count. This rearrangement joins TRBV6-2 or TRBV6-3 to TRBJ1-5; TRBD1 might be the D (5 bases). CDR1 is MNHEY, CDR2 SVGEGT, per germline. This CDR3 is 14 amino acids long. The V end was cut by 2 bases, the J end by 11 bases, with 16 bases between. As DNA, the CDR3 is TGTGCCAGCAGTTACGGAGGGGAGTTCGGGACCCAGCATTTT. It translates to CASSYGGEFGTQHF.

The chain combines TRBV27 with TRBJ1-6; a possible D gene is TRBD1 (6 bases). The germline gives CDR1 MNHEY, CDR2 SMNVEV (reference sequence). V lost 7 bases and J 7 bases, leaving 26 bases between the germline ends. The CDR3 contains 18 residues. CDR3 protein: CASTIGPLGQGPNSPLHF. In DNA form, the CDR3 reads TGTGCCAGCACCATTGGGCCATTGGGGCAGGGGCCAAATTCACCCCTCCACTTT.

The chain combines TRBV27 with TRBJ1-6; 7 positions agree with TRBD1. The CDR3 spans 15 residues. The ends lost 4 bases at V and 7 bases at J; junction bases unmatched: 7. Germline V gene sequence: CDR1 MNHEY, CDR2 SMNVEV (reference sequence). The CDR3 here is CASSSLRQGNSPLHF. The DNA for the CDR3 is TGTGCCAGCAGTTCACTCCGACAGGGCAATTCACCCCTCCACTTT.

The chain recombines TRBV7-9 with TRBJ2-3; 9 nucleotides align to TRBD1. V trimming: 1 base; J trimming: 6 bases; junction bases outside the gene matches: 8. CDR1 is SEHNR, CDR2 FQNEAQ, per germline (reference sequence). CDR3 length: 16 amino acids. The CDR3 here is CASSLVLRTGEDTQYF. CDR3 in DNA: TGTGCCAGCAGCTTAGTATTACGGACAGGGGAGGATACGCAGTATTTT.

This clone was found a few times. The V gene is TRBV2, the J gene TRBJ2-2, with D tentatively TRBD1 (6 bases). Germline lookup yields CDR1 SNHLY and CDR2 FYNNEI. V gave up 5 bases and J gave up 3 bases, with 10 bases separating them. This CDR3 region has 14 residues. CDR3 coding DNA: TGTGCCAGCAGTCCTAGGGGGTACACCGGGGAGCTGTTTTTT. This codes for CASSPRGYTGELFF.

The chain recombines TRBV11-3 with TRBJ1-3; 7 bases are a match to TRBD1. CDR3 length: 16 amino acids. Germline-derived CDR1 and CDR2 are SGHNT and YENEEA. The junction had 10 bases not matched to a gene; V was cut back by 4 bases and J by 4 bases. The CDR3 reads CASSSNRDSLGNTIYF. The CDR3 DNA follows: TGTGCCAGCAGCTCGAACCGGGACAGCCTAGGAAACACCATATATTTT.

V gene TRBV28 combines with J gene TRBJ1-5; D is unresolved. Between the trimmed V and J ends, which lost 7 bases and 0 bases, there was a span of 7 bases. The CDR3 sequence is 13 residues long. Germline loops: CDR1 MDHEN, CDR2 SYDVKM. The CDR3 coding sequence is TGTGCCAGCAATGTCAATAGCAATCAGCCCCAGCATTTT. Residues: CASNVNSNQPQHF.

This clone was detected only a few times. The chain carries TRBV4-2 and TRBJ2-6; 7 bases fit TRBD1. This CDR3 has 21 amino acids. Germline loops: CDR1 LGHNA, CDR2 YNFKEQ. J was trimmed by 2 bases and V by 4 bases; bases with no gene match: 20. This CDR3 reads CASSLQRQGSLVGAGANVLTF. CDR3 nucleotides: TGTGCCAGCAGCCTTCAAAGACAGGGATCCCTAGTAGGGGCTGGGGCCAACGTCCTGACTTTC.

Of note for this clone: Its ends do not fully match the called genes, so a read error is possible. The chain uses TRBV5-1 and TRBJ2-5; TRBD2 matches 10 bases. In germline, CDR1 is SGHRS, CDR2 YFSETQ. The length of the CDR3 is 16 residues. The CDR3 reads CARSGGASGSIETQYF. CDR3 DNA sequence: TGCGCCCGCAGCGGGGGGGCTAGCGGGAGTATAGAGACCCAGTACTTC.

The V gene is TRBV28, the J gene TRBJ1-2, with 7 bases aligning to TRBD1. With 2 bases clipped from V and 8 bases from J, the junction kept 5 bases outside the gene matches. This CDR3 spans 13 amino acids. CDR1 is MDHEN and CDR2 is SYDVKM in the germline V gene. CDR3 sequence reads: CASSLDRVDGYTF. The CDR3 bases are TGTGCCAGCAGTTTAGACAGGGTAGACGGCTACACCTTC.

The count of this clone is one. CDR3 loop: CASRRQNNSPLHF. DNA for the CDR3: TGTGCCAGCAGAAGACAGAATAATTCACCCCTCCACTTT. This chain links TRBV6-5 with TRBJ1-6, with D tentatively TRBD1 (5 bases). CDR3 length equals 13 residues. Trimming stripped 6 bases from V and 5 bases from J, with 8 bases between. The V gene's germline CDR1 is MNHEY and CDR2 SVGAGI.

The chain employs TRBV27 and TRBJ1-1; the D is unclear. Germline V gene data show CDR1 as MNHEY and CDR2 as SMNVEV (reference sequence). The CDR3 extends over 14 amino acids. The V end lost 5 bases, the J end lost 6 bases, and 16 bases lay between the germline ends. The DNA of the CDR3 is TGTGCCAGCAGTGCCCTTCGCGGGGTTGCTGAAGCTTTCTTT. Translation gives CASSALRGVAEAFF.